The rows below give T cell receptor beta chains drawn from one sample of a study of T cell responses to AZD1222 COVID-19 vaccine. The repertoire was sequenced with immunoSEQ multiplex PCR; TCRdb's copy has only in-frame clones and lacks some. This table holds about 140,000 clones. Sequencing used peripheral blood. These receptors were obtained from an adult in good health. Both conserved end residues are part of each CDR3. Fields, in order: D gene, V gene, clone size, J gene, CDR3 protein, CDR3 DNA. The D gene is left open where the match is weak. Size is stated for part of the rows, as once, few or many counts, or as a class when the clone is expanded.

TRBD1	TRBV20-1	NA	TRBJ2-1	CSASSGQGANEQFF	TGCAGTGCTAGTTCGGGACAGGGGGCGAATGAGCAGTTCTTC
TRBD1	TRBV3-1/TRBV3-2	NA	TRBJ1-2	CASRKGGTEYGYTF	TGTGCCAGCAGAAAAGGGGGGACAGAATATGGCTACACCTTC
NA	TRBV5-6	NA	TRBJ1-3	CASSLYSSGNTIYF	TGTGCCAGCAGCTTGTATAGCTCTGGAAACACCATATATTTT
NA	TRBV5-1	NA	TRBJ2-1	CASSPDSALNNEQFF	TGCGCCAGCAGCCCCGACAGCGCATTAAACAATGAGCAGTTCTTC
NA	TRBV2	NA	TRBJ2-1	CASSEGALGNEQFF	TGTGCCAGCAGTGAAGGGGCTCTGGGGAATGAGCAGTTCTTC
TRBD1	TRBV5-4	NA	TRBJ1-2	CASSAWDREGYGYTF	TGTGCCAGCAGCGCCTGGGACAGGGAGGGTTACGGCTACACCTTC
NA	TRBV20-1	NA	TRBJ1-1	CSASLTGEEAFF	TGCAGTGCTAGTCTGACAGGTGAAGAAGCTTTCTTT
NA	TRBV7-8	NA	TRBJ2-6	CASSGSSGANVLTF	TGTGCCAGCAGCGGTAGTTCTGGGGCCAACGTCCTGACTTTC
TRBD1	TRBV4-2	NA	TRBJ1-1	CASSQTLRDRGNTEAFF	TGTGCCAGCAGCCAAACACTTAGGGACAGGGGTAACACTGAAGCTTTCTTT
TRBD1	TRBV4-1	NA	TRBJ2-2	CASSHLGTGETGELFF	TGCGCCAGCAGCCATCTGGGGACAGGGGAGACCGGGGAGCTGTTTTTT
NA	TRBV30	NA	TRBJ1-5	CAWTRDLNQPQHF	TGTGCCTGGACGAGGGATCTCAATCAGCCCCAGCATTTT
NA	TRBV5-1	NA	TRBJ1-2	CASSLEGTQTMAYTF	TGCGCCAGCAGCTTGGAAGGGACACAAACTATGGCCTACACCTTC
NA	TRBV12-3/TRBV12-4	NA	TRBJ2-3	CASSSGITDTQYF	TGTGCCAGCAGTTCGGGAATCACAGATACGCAGTATTTT
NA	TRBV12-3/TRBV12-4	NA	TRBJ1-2	CAITGDYGYTF	TGTGCCATCACCGGGGACTATGGCTACACCTTC
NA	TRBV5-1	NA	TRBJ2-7	CASRGIISYEQYF	TGCGCCAGCAGGGGCATAATTTCCTACGAGCAGTACTTC
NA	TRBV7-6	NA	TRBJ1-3	CASSLGRSRALGTGNTIYF	TGTGCCAGCAGCTTAGGACGCTCTAGGGCCCTAGGAACTGGAAACACCATATATTTT
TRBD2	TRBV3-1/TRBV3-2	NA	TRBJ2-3	CASSQVTSGGGTDTQYF	TGTGCCAGCAGCCAAGTCACTAGCGGGGGGGGCACAGATACGCAGTATTTT
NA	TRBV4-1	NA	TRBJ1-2	CASSALDLGFRGTNGYTF	TGCGCCAGCAGCGCCCTTGACTTGGGTTTCAGAGGGACTAATGGCTACACCTTC
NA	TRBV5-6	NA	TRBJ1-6	CASSFPGLSSPLHF	TGTGCCAGCAGCTTCCCAGGGCTGTCTTCACCCCTCCACTTT
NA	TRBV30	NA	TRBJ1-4	CAWSVLGEKLFF	TGTGCCTGGAGTGTACTGGGTGAAAAACTGTTTTTT
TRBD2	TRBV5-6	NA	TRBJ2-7	CASSLGLAGGSGEQYF	TGTGCCAGCAGCTTGGGTCTAGCGGGGGGCTCGGGGGAGCAGTACTTC
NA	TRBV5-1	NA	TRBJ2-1	CASSLIRSSYNEQFF	TGCGCCAGCAGCTTGATCAGAAGCTCCTACAATGAGCAGTTCTTC
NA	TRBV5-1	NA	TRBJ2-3	CASSLGGGAISTDTQYF	TGCGCCAGCAGCTTGGGCGGTGGTGCTATTAGCACAGATACGCAGTATTTT
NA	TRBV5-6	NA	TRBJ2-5	CASSLALEDWTQYF	TGTGCCAGCAGCTTGGCCCTAGAGGACTGGACCCAGTACTTC
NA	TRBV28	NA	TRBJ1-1	CASSLTGLPGANTEAFF	TGTGCCAGCAGTTTGACTGGTTTGCCGGGGGCGAACACTGAAGCTTTCTTT
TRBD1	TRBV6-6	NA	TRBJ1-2	CASSYSGTEYGYTF	TGTGCCAGCAGTTACTCAGGGACAGAATATGGCTACACCTTC
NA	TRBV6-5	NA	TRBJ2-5	CASMYMWETQYF	TGTGCCAGCATGTACATGTGGGAGACCCAGTACTTC
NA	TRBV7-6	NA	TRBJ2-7	CASSLADLASAEEQYF	TGTGCCAGCAGCTTAGCGGATTTAGCGTCAGCGGAGGAGCAGTACTTC
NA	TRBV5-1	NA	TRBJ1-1	CASSVGQNTEAFF	TGCGCCAGCAGCGTGGGGCAGAACACTGAAGCTTTCTTT
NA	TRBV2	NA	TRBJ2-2	CASTPGMTLPSTGELFF	TGTGCCAGCACCCCAGGGATGACCCTCCCGAGCACCGGGGAGCTGTTTTTT
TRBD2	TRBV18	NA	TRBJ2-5	CASSPVAGAQETQYF	TGTGCCAGCTCACCGGTAGCGGGGGCTCAAGAGACCCAGTACTTC
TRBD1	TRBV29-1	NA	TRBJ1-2	CSVRDRGLGYTF	TGCAGCGTGAGGGACAGGGGGCTTGGCTACACCTTC
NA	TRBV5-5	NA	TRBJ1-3	CASSLWGQQSSGNTIYF	TGTGCCAGCAGCTTGTGGGGGCAACAGTCCTCTGGAAACACCATATATTTT
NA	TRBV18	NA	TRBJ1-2	CASSPKEVDGVYYGYTF	TGTGCCAGCTCACCAAAGGAGGTTGACGGAGTCTACTATGGCTACACCTTC
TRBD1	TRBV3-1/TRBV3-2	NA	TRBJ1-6	CASSQGQGGSNSPLHF	TGTGCCAGCAGCCAGGGTCAGGGGGGAAGTAATTCACCCCTCCACTTT
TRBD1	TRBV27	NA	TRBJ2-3	CASSSGTGAYTDTQYF	TGTGCCAGCAGTTCCGGGACAGGGGCGTACACAGATACGCAGTATTTT
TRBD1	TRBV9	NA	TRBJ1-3	CASSPGQGRNTIYF	TGTGCCAGCAGCCCGGGACAGGGGAGAAACACCATATATTTT
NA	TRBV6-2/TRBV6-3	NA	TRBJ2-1	CASSYSKVSSRGFF	TGTGCCAGCAGTTACTCGAAGGTTTCATCAAGAGGGTTCTTC
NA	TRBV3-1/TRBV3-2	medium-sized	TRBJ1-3	CASSQDPRQASLKAGNTIYF	TGTGCCAGCAGCCAAGATCCGAGACAGGCCTCCTTAAAAGCCGGAAACACCATATATTTT
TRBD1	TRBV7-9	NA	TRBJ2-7	CASSLEGQGTYEQYF	TGTGCCAGCAGCTTAGAGGGACAGGGAACCTACGAGCAGTACTTC
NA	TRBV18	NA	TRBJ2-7	CASSPPVGSPYEQYF	TGTGCCAGCTCACCTCCGGTCGGCAGCCCCTACGAGCAGTACTTC
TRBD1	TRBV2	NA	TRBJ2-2	CASSKDRGTASPSRLFF	TGTGCCAGCAGCAAGGACAGGGGAACGGCTAGCCCCTCGCGGCTGTTTTTT
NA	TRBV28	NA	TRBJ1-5	CASSPLDGSNQPQHF	TGTGCCAGCAGTCCACTGGACGGTAGCAATCAGCCCCAGCATTTT
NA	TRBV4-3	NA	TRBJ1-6	CASSRMIGQNSPLHF	TGCGCCAGCAGCCGAATGATTGGACAAAATTCACCCCTCCACTTT
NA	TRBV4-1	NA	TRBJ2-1	CASSQLGLTSYNEQFF	TGCGCCAGCAGCCAGCTGGGTCTGACCTCCTACAATGAGCAGTTCTTC
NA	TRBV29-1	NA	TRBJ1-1	CSVGPTNTEAFF	TGCAGCGTTGGTCCTACAAACACTGAAGCTTTCTTT
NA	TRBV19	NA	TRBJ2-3	CASSMGSPDTQYF	TGTGCCAGTAGTATGGGCAGCCCAGATACGCAGTATTTT
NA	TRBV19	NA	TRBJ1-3	CASSRGQGNTIYF	TGTGCCAGTAGTAGAGGACAGGGAAACACCATATATTTT
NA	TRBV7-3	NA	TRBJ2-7	CASSLTRTASTEQYF	TGTGCCAGCAGCTTAACCCGGACAGCCTCTACGGAGCAGTACTTC
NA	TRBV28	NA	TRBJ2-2	CAIENRAGAAGELFF	TGTGCCATCGAAAACAGGGCGGGGGCGGCCGGGGAGCTGTTTTTT
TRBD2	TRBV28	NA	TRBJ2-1	CASSHRGTSAYYNEQFF	TGTGCCAGCAGCCATAGGGGGACTAGCGCGTACTACAATGAGCAGTTCTTC
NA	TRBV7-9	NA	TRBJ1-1	CASSPQSLGPFTNTEAFF	TGTGCCAGCAGCCCACAATCGTTGGGCCCATTCACGAACACTGAAGCTTTCTTT
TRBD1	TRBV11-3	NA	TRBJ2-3	CASSPTGQPSTDTQYF	TGTGCCAGCAGCCCTACGGGACAGCCGTCCACAGATACGCAGTATTTT
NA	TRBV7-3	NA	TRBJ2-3	CASSFGSGTDTQYF	TGTGCCAGCAGCTTCGGGTCCGGCACAGATACGCAGTATTTT
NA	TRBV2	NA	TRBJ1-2	CASSEGIWNYGYTF	TGTGCCAGCAGTGAAGGGATTTGGAACTATGGCTACACCTTC
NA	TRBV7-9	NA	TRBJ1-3	CASSSGQSGNTIYF	TGTGCCAGCAGTTCCGGACAGTCTGGAAACACCATATATTTT
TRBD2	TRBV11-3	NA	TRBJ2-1	CASSLGGGYNEQFF	TGTGCCAGCAGCTTAGGGGGGGGATACAATGAGCAGTTCTTC
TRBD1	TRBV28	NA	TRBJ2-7	CASRHDRVRYEQYF	TGTGCCAGCAGGCATGACAGGGTACGGTACGAGCAGTACTTC
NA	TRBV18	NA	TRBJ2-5	CASSPLAKETQYF	TGTGCCAGCTCACCACTAGCCAAAGAGACCCAGTACTTC
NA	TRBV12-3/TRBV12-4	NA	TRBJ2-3	CASSLLDTQYF	TGTGCCAGCAGTTTATTGGATACGCAGTATTTT